A selection of T cell receptor beta chains follows, all from one sample in a study of beta chain features in type 1 diabetes. Assay used: immunoSEQ multiplex PCR; TCRdb lists only in-frame clones, some missing. The table lists a few hundred thousand clones, approximately 15% of them singletons. The material sequenced was naive CD4+ T cells from blood. The receptor source for this set is a young man with type 1 diabetes. The CDR3 runs from the conserved cysteine through the conserved F or W. The D gene is left open where the match is weak. Only some rows state a clone size, as once, few, many or a class for expanded clones.

V	D	size	J	DNA	CDR3
TRBV5-1	TRBD2	few	TRBJ2-1	TGCGCCAGCAGCTTGCTAGCGGGAGGGAATTACAATGAGCAGTTCTTC	CASSLLAGGNYNEQFF
TRBV29-1	TRBD2	NA	TRBJ2-2	TGCAGCGTTCCCTCGACTAGCGGGAGTGTGACCGGGGAGCTGTTTTTT	CSVPSTSGSVTGELFF
TRBV7-9	TRBD1	few	TRBJ1-5	TGTGCCAGCAGCCCAGGGGGACAAGGCAATCAGCCCCAGCATTTT	CASSPGGQGNQPQHF
TRBV14	TRBD1	few	TRBJ2-7	TGTGCCAGCAGCCAAGATAGGTTTAAGGCAGGGGGTACCCACGAGCAGTACTTC	CASSQDRFKAGGTHEQYF
TRBV6-6	TRBD1	few	TRBJ2-3	TGTGCCAGCAGTTACCCGGACAGGAAGGATACGCAGTATTTT	CASSYPDRKDTQYF
TRBV28	TRBD1	NA	TRBJ1-5	TGCGCCAGCAGTAGAATCCGGGACAGAGATAGCAATCAGCCCCAGCATTTT	CASSRIRDRDSNQPQHF
TRBV4-1	NA	NA	TRBJ2-3	TGCGCCAGCAGCCTCCGCCAACTGGGCGTACCCACAGATACGCAGTATTTT	CASSLRQLGVPTDTQYF
TRBV5-1	NA	NA	TRBJ2-2	TGCGCCAGCAGCTCCTCCGGAATGTCCGGACATATGGCCGGGGAGCTGTTTTTT	CASSSSGMSGHMAGELFF
TRBV25-1	NA	NA	TRBJ1-5	TGTGCCAGCAGTGAATGGACGGGGCAGCCCCAGCATTTT	CASSEWTGQPQHF
TRBV7-3	TRBD1	NA	TRBJ2-5	TGTGCCAGCAGTTCGGGACAGGGATGGTCGGCCCAGTACTTC	CASSSGQGWSAQYF
TRBV9	TRBD2	NA	TRBJ2-3	TGTGCCAGCAGCGCCTTGGGACTAGCGGGCGCAGATACGCAGTATTTT	CASSALGLAGADTQYF
TRBV28	NA	NA	TRBJ2-5	TGTGCCAGCAGTTCCCCACAGGTTAGGAAGACCCAGTACTTC	CASSSPQVRKTQYF
TRBV9	NA	few	TRBJ2-1	TGTGCCAGCAGCGTAGGTAGCTTATCCGTTTACAATGAGCAGTTCTTC	CASSVGSLSVYNEQFF
TRBV6-5	TRBD1	NA	TRBJ2-3	TGTGCCAGCAGTTTAACCGACAGGGGAATAGGGGATACGCAGTATTTT	CASSLTDRGIGDTQYF
TRBV14	NA	NA	TRBJ2-7	TGTGCCAGCAGCCAAGATGGCAGGATCTACGAGCAGTACTTC	CASSQDGRIYEQYF
TRBV19	TRBD1	few	TRBJ2-1	TGTGCCAGTGGAGACCGGACAGGGGCTCGGGAGCAGTTCTTC	CASGDRTGAREQFF
TRBV15	TRBD1	few	TRBJ2-7	TGTGCCACCAGCAGAGGGGGGACAGGGGGCTTCTACGAGCAGTACTTC	CATSRGGTGGFYEQYF
TRBV27	TRBD2	few	TRBJ2-4	TGTGCCAGCAGTTTTCAGGCGGGAGGGCGAGACATTCAGTACTTC	CASSFQAGGRDIQYF
TRBV18	NA	few	TRBJ1-1	TGTGCCAGCTCACCAGCGGACAGTTACACTGAAGCTTTCTTT	CASSPADSYTEAFF
TRBV28	TRBD2	few	TRBJ2-5	TGTGCCAGCAGTTTGGGGGGGGACCAAGAGACCCAGTACTTC	CASSLGGDQETQYF
TRBV18	TRBD1	few	TRBJ2-1	TGTGCCAGCTCACCCGGACAGGCCTTTAATGAGCAGTTCTTC	CASSPGQAFNEQFF
TRBV5-1	NA	NA	TRBJ2-2	TGCGCCAGCAGCTTGGCCGGCCAGGGAAACACCGGGGAGCTGTTTTTT	CASSLAGQGNTGELFF
TRBV7-9	NA	NA	TRBJ1-1	TGTGCCAGCAGCGCCTTGACAGCGAACACTGAAGCTTTCTTT	CASSALTANTEAFF
TRBV7-9	NA	NA	TRBJ1-1	TGTGCCAGCAGCATTCGGGACATTGAAGCTTTCTTT	CASSIRDIEAFF
TRBV9	TRBD1	few	TRBJ2-5	TGTGCCAGCAGTCAGACAGGGGGAGGAGAGACCCAGTACTTC	CASSQTGGGETQYF